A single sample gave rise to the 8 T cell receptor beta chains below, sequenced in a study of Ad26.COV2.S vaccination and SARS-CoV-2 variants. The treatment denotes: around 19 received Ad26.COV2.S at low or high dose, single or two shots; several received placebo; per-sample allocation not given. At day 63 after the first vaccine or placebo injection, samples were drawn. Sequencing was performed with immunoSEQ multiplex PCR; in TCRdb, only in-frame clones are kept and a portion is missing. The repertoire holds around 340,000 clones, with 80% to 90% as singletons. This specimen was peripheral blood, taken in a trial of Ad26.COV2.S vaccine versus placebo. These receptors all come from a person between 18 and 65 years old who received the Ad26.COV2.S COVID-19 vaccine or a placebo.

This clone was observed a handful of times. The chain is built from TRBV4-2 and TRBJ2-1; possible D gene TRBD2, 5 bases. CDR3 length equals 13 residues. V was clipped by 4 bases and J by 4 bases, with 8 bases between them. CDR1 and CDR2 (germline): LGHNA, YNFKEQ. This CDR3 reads CASSRGLYNEQFF. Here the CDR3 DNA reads TGTGCCAGCAGCCGTGGACTTTACAATGAGCAGTTCTTC.

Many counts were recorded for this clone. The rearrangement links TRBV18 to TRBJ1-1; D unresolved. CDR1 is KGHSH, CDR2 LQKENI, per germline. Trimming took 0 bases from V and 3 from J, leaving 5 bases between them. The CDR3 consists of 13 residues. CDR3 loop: CASSPPGYTEAFF. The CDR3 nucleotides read TGTGCCAGCTCACCACCGGGGTACACTGAAGCTTTCTTT.

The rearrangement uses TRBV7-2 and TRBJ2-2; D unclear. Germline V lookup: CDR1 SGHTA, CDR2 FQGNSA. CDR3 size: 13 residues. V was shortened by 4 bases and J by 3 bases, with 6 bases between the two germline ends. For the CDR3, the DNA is TGTGCCAGCAGCTCTCAGTACACCGGGGAGCTGTTTTTT. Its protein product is CASSSQYTGELFF.

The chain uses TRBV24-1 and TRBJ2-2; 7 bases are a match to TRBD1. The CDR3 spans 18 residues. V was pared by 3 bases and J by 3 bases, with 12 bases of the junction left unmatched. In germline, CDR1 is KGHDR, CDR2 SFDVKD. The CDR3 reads CATSDGADRVSDTGELFF. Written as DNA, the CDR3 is TGTGCCACCAGTGATGGAGCTGACAGGGTTAGCGACACCGGGGAGCTGTTTTTT.

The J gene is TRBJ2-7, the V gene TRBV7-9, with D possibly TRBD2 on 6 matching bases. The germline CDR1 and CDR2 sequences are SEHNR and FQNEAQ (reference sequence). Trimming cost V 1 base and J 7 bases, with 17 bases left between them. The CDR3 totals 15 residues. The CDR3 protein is CASSLGTSEGNEQYF. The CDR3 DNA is TGTGCCAGCAGCTTAGGGACCTCGGAGGGGAATGAGCAGTACTTC.

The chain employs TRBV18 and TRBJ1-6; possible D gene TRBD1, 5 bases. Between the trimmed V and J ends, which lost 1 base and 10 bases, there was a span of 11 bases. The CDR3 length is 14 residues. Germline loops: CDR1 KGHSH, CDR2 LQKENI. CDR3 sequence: CASSPLNRDSPLHF. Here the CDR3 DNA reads TGTGCCAGCTCACCACTGAACCGGGACTCACCCCTCCACTTT.

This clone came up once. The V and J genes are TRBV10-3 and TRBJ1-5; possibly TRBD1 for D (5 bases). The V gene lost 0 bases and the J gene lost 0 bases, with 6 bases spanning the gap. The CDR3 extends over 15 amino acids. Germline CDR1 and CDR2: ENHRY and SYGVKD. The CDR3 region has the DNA TGTGCCATCAGTGAGTCGACAGTTAGCAATCAGCCCCAGCATTTT. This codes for CAISESTVSNQPQHF.

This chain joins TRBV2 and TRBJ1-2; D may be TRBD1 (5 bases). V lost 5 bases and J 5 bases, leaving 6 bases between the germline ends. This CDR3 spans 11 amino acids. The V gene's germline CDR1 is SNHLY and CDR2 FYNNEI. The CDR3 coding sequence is TGTGCCAGCAGTTCAGGGTATGGCTACACCTTC. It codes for CASSSGYGYTF.